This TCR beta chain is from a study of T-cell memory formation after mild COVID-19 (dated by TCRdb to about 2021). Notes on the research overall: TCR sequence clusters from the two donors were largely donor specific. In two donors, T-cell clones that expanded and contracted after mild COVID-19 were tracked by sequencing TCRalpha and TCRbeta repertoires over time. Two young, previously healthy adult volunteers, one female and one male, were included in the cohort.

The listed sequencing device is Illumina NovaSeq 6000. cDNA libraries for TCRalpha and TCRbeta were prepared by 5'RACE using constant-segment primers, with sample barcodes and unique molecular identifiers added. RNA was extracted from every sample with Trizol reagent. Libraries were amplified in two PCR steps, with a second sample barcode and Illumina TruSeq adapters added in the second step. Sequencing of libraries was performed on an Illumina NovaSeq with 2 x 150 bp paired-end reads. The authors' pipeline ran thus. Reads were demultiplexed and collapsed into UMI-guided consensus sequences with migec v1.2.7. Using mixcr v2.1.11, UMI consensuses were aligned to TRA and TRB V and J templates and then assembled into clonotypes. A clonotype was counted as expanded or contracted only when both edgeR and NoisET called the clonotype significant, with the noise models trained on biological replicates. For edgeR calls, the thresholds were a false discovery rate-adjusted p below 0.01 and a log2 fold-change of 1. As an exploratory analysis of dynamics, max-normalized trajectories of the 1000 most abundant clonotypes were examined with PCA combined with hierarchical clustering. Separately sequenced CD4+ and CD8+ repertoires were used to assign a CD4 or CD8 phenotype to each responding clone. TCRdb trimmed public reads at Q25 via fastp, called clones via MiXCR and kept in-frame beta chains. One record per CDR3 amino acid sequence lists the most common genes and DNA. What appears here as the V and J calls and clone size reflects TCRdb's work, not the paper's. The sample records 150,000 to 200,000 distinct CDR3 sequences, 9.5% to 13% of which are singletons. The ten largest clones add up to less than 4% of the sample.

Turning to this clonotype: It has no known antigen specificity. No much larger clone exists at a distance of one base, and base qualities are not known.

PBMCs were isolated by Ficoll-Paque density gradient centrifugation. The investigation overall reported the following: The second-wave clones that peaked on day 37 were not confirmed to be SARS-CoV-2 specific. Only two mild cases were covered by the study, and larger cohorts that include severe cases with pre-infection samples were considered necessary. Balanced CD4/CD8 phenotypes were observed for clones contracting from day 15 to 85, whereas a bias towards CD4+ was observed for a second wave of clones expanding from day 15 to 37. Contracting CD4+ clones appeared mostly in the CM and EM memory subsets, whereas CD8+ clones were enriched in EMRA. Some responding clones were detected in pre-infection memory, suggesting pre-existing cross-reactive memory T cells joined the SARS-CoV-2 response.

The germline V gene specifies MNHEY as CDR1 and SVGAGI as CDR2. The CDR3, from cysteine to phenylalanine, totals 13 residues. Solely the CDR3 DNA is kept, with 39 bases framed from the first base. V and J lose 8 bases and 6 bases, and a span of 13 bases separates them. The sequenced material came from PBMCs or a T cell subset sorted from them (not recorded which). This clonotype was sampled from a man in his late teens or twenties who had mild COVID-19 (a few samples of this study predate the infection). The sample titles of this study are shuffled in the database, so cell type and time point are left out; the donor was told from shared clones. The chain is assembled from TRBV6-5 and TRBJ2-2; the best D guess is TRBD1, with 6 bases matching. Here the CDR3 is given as CASCAQGSGELFF. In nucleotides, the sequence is TGTGCCAGCTGCGCCCAGGGGTCCGGGGAGCTGTTTTTT.